Below are 4 T cell receptor beta chains sequenced from a single sample in a study of blood T cells in healthy people across ages. A second PCR, run for roughly 7 to 12 cycles, used a sample-barcoded 5' primer plus a J-beta primer mix. In TCRdb, the 5' RACE reads were re-called with MiXCR into one record per CDR3 protein. The sample has 600,000 to 850,000 distinct CDR3 sequences, roughly 43% seen once; the top ten hold around 20%. The sequencing sample was made of blood. These receptors were taken from a woman aged 55-75 years in good health.

The J gene is TRBJ1-5, the V gene TRBV3-1, with TRBD1 as a possible D gene (6 bases). V lost 5 bases, J lost 3 bases, and 11 bases lay in between. This CDR3 spans 14 amino acids. Looked up from germline, CDR1 is LGHDT and CDR2 is YNNKEL (reference sequence). CDR3 protein: CASSYGQPNQPQHF. In DNA form, the CDR3 reads TGTGCCAGCAGCTACGGACAGCCCAATCAGCCCCAGCATTTT.

This clonotype was observed a handful of times. The J gene is TRBJ2-5, the V gene TRBV7-9, with D unclear. The J call may be incorrect, as the DNA end agrees better with TRBJ2-7. Germline loops: CDR1 SEHNR, CDR2 FQNEAQ (reference sequence). The CDR3 covers 11 residues. In nucleotides, the CDR3 is TGTGCCAGCAGCTCCCTCAGCGAGCAGTACTTC. It specifies CASSSLSEQYF.

This clonotype was picked up a small number of times. The genes are TRBV7-9 and TRBJ2-5, with D unclear. Germline-derived CDR1 and CDR2 are SEHNR and FQNEAQ (reference sequence). The CDR3 covers 15 residues. The germline V and J ends were trimmed by 0 bases and 3 bases, with 11 bases remaining between them. The CDR3 DNA reads as TGTGCCAGCAGCTTAGCGGGAAGAGAAAAAGAGACCCAGTACTTC. It specifies CASSLAGREKETQYF.

This chain connects TRBV2 to TRBJ1-6, with D possibly matching TRBD1 (6 bases). V shed 8 bases and J shed 3 bases, with 8 bases lying between them. There are 13 residues in the CDR3. Germline lookup yields CDR1 SNHLY and CDR2 FYNNEI. The CDR3 protein is CASRTDYNSPLHF. As DNA, the CDR3 is TGTGCCAGCCGGACAGACTATAATTCACCCCTCCACTTT.